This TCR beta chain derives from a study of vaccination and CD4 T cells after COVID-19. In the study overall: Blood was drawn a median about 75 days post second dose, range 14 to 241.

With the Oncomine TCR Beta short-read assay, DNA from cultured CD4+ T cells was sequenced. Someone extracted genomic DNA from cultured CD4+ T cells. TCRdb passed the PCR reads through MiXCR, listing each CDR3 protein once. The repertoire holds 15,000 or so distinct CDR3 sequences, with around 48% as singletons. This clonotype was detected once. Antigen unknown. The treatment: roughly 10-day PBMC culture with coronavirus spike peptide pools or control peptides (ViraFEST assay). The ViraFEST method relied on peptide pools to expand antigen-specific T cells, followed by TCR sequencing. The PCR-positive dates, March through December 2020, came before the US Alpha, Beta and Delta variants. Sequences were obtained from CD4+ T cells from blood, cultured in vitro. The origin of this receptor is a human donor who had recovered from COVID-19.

Written as DNA, the CDR3 is TGTGCCAGCAGCTTGAACAGGCACTATGGCTACACCTTC. Translated: CASSLNRHYGYTF. The chain combines TRBV5-4 with TRBJ1-2; a possible D gene is TRBD1 (5 bases). The CDR3 sequence is 13 residues long. The V end lost 1 base, the J end lost 3 bases, and 7 bases lay between the germline ends. Germline V lookup: CDR1 SGHNT, CDR2 YYREEE (reference sequence).